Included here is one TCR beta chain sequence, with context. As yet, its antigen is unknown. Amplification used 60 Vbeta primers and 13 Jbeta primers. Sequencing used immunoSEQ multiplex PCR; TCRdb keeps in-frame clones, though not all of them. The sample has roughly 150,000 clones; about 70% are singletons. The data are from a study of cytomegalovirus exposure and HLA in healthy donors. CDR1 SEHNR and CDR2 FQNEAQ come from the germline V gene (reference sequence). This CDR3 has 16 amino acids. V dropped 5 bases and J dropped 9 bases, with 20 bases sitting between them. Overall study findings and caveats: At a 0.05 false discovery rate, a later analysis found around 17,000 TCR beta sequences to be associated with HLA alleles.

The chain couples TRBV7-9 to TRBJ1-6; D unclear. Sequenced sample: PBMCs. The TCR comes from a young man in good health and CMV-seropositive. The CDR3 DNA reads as TGTGCCAGCAGCCCGCGTCCGGACTTGCCCGGTTCACCCCTCCACTTT. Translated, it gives CASSPRPDLPGSPLHF.